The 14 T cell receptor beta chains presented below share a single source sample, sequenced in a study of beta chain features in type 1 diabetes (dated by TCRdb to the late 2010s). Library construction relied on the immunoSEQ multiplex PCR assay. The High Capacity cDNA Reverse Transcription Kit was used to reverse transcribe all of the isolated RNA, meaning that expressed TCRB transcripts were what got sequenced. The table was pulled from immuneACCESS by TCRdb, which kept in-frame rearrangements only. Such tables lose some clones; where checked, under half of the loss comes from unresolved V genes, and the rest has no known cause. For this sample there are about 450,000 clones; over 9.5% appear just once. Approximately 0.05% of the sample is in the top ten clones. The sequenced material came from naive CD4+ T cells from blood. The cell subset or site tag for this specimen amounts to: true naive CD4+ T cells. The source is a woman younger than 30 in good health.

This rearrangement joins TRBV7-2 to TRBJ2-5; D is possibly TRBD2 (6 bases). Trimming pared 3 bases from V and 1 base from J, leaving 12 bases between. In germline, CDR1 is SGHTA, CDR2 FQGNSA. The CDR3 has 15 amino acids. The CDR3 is CASSFAGGAQETQYF. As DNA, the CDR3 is TGTGCCAGCAGCTTTGCCGGCGGGGCCCAAGAGACCCAGTACTTC. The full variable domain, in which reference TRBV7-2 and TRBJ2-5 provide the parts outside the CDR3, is GAGVSQSPSNKVTEKGKDVELRCDPISGHTALYWYRQSLGQGLEFLIYFQGNSAPDKSGLPSDRFSAERTGGSVSTLTIQRTQQEDSAVYLCASSFAGGAQETQYFGPGTRLLVL.

CDR3 sequence (DNA): TGCGCCAGCAGCCCCCTCGGGACAGCCCAAGAGACCCAGTACTTC. Residues: CASSPLGTAQETQYF. The chain joins TRBV5-1 to TRBJ2-5; 7 bases map to TRBD1. Germline values: CDR1 SGHRS, CDR2 YFSETQ. The junction had 7 bases not matched to a gene; V was cut back by 4 bases and J by 1 base. The CDR3 covers 15 residues.

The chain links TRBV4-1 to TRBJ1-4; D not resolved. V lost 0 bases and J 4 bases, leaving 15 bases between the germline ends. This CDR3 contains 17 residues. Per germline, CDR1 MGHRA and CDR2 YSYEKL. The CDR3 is CASSQDPSKDNNEKLFF. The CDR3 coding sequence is TGCGCCAGCAGCCAAGATCCATCGAAAGATAATAATGAAAAACTGTTTTTT.

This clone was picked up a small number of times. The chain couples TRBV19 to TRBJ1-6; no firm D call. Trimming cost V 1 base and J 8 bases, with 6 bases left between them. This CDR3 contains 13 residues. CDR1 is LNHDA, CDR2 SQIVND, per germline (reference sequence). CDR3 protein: CASSIGGDSPLHF. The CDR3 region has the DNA TGTGCCAGTAGTATAGGGGGTGATTCACCCCTCCACTTT.

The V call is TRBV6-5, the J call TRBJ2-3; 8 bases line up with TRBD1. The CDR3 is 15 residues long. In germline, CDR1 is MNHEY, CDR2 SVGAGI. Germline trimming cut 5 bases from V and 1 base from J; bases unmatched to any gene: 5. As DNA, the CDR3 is TGTGCCAGCAGTCACAGGGGGAAGGGCACAGATACGCAGTATTTT. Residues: CASSHRGKGTDTQYF.

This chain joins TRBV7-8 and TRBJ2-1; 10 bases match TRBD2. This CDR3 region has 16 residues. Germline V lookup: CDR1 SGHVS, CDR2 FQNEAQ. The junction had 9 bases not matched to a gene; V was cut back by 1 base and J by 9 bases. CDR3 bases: TGTGCCAGCAGCTTAGTCGCTAGCGGGAGAAGGATTGAGCAGTTCTTC. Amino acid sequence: CASSLVASGRRIEQFF.

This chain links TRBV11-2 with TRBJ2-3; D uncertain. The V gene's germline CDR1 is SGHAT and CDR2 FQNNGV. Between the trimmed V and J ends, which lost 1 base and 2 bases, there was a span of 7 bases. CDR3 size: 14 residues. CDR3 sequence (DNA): TGTGCCAGCAGCTTAGGAGAATTCACAGATACGCAGTATTTT. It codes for CASSLGEFTDTQYF.

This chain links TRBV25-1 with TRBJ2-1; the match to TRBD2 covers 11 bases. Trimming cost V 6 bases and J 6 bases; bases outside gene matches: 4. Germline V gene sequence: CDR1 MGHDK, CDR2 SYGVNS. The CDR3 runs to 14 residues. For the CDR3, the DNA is TGTGCCAGCAGAACTAGCGGGAGAAGCAATGAGCAGTTCTTC. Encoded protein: CASRTSGRSNEQFF.

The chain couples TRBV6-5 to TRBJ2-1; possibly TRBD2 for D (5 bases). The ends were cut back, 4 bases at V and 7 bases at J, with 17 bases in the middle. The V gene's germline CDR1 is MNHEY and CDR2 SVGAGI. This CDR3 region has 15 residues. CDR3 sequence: CASSFVAGASNEQFF. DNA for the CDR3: TGTGCCAGCAGTTTTGTTGCGGGCGCAAGTAATGAGCAGTTCTTC.

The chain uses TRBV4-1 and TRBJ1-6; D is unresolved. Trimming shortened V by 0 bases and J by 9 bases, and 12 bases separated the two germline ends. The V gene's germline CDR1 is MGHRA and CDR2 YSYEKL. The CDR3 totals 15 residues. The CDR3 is CASSQETRRSSPLHF. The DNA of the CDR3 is TGCGCCAGCAGCCAAGAAACCCGGAGGAGTTCACCCCTCCACTTT.

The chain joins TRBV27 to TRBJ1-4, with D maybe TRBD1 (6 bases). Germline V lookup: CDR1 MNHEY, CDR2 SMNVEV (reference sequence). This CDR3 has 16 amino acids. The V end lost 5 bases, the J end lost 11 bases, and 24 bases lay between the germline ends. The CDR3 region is CASSLQGTRATVKLFF. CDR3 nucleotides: TGTGCCAGCAGTCTACAAGGGACAAGAGCTACAGTGAAACTGTTTTTT.

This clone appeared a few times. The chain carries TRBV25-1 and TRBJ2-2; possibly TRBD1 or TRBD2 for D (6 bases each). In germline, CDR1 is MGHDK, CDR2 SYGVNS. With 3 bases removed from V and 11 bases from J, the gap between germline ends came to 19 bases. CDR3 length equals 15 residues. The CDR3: CASSEGGAWTVELFF. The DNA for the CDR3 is TGTGCCAGCAGTGAGGGGGGTGCGTGGACAGTCGAGCTGTTTTTT.

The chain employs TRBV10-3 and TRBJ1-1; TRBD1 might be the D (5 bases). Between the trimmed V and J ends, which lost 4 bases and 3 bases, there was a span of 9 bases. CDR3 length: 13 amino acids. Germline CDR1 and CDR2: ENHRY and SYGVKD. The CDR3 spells CAISAQGDTEAFF. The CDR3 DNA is TGTGCCATCAGTGCCCAGGGTGACACTGAAGCTTTCTTT.

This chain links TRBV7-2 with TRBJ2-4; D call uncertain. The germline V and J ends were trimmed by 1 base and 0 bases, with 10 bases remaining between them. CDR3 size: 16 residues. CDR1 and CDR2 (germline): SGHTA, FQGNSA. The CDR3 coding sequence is TGTGCCAGCAGCTTAGTGGCGGAGATAGCCAAAAACATTCAGTACTTC. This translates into CASSLVAEIAKNIQYF.